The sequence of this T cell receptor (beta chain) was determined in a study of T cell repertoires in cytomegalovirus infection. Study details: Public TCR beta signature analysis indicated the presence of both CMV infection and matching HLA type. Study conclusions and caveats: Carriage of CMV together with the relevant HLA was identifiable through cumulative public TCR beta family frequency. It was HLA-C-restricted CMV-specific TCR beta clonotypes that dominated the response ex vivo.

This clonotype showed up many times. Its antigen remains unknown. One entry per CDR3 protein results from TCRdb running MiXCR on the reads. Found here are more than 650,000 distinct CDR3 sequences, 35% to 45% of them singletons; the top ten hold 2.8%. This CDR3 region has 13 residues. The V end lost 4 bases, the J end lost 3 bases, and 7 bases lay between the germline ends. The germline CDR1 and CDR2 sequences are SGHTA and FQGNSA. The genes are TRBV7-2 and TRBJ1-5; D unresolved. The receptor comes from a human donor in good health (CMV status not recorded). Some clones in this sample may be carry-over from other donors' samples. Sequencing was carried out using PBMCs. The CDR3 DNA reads TGTGCCAGCAGCTCCGGGGACAATCAGCCCCAGCATTTT. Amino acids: CASSSGDNQPQHF.